Shown below are 3 T cell receptor beta chains from a single sample sequenced in a study of blood T cell repertoires in COVID-19. Libraries were prepared by immunoSEQ multiplex PCR; TCRdb keeps only in-frame clonotypes and omits some of them. The table includes just under 350,000 clones, about 83% detected once. Material: peripheral blood. Receptor source: a man aged 30 to 45 with active or convalescent COVID-19.

This clone has a single count. The chain combines TRBV4-2 with TRBJ1-2; D is undetermined. The CDR3 runs to 12 residues. Germline V gene data show CDR1 as LGHNA and CDR2 as YNFKEQ. Trimming took off 0 bases at V and 14 bases at J, with 13 bases between the two ends. The CDR3 spells CASSQETWPGTF. DNA of the CDR3: TGTGCCAGCAGCCAAGAAACGTGGCCGGGGACCTTC.

The chain links TRBV12-3 or TRBV12-4 to TRBJ1-1; D ambiguous. V was trimmed by 6 bases and J by 5 bases, leaving 10 bases between them. The CDR3 has 12 residues. CDR3 loop: CASSPYLTEAFF. CDR3 in DNA: TGTGCCAGCAGCCCCTATCTAACTGAAGCTTTCTTT.

V usage is TRBV7-6 and J usage is TRBJ1-1; 9 bases are shared with TRBD1. Germline V lookup: CDR1 SGHVS, CDR2 FNYEAQ. The CDR3 is made up of 16 amino acids. The V segment lost 5 bases and the J segment 0 bases; nucleotides outside the gene matches: 7. Written as DNA, the CDR3 is TGTGCCAGCAGCCCGGACAGGGGCCTTATGAACACTGAAGCTTTCTTT. Protein product: CASSPDRGLMNTEAFF. Full variable domain (missing parts from reference TRBV7-6 and TRBJ1-1): GAGVSQSPRYKVTKRGQDVALRCDPISGHVSLYWYRQALGQGPEFLTYFNYEAQQDKSGLPNDRFSAERPEGSISTLTIQRTEQRDSAMYRCASSPDRGLMNTEAFFGQGTRLTVV.